This TCR beta chain was retrieved from a study of T cell responses to AZD1222 COVID-19 vaccine. The assay was immunoSEQ multiplex PCR, and TCRdb's table has in-frame clones only and misses some. The profile shows more than 85,000 clones, 88% of them singletons. The V gene end was trimmed by 4 bases and the J gene end by 5 bases; junction bases not matched to a gene: 10. This CDR3 contains 16 residues. Germline assignment: CDR1 LGHDT and CDR2 YNNKEL (reference sequence). This sample comprised peripheral blood, obtained on day 0 of AZD1222 vaccination. The chain joins TRBV3-1 (or the pseudogene TRBV3-2) to TRBJ1-2; 10 bases agree with TRBD1. This TCR was sampled from an adult in good health. The CDR3 sequence is CASSPRGRQGAYGYTF. The CDR3 DNA sequence: TGTGCCAGCAGCCCACGTGGGCGACAGGGGGCGTATGGCTACACCTTC.